The clone carrying this T cell receptor beta chain was seen only a few times. Antigen specificity is unknown. This CDR3 is built from 14 residues. The J segment lost 3 bases and the V segment lost 7 bases, leaving 6 bases of the junction unmatched. Germline loops: CDR1 SGHRS, CDR2 YFSETQ. The sample is drawn from a study of T-cell reconstitution after alpha-beta-depleted transplantation in children. General study points: The study traced high day-60 TCRbeta diversity in some patients to surviving recipient T cells and thymic progenitors. T-cell numbers and diversity one year post-transplant derived largely from freshly generated T cells. About two months after transplant, alpha-beta T cells reportedly came from several hundred expanded graft clones.

Preparation of the TCRbeta library involved a method that used unique molecular identifiers. TCRdb independently ran MiXCR on the PCR reads; one entry per CDR3 protein. There are approximately 290,000 distinct CDR3 sequences in the sample; around 10% occur only once, and around 22% lies in the top ten. Specimen: peripheral blood, collected 180 days after TCRalphabeta/CD19-depleted stem cell transplant. The chain employs TRBV5-1 and TRBJ2-2, with TRBD1 matching 7 bases. The receptor was isolated from a male patient aged 2 to 9 who had a stem cell transplant for chronic granulomatous disease, so the T cells may come from the graft donor. The chain's CDR3 is CASRQTGHTGELFF. In DNA form, the CDR3 reads TGCGCCAGCCGCCAGACAGGGCACACCGGGGAGCTGTTTTTT.